One and the same sample provided the 18 T cell receptor beta chains below, sequenced in a study of blood T cell repertoires in COVID-19. Sequencing was performed with immunoSEQ multiplex PCR; in TCRdb, only in-frame clones are kept and a portion is missing. The data hold 100,000 to 120,000 clones, with around 74% observed a single time. Sequencing was carried out using peripheral blood. The receptors shown here come from a woman aged 55-69 years with acute or convalescent COVID-19.

The genes are TRBV12-5 and TRBJ1-5; 9 bases are a match to TRBD1. Germline assignment: CDR1 LGHNT and CDR2 FRNRAP. The length of the CDR3 is 14 residues. V dropped 7 bases and J dropped 5; count of bases not matched to a gene: 6. The CDR3 region has the DNA TGTGCTAGTGCCCTTGGACAGGGGCATCAGCCCCAGCATTTT. It codes for CASALGQGHQPQHF.

The genes are TRBV18 and TRBJ2-7, with a tentative D call TRBD1 (5 bases). The CDR3 length is 13 residues. With 3 bases removed from V and 6 bases from J, the gap between germline ends came to 12 bases. Germline assignment: CDR1 KGHSH and CDR2 LQKENI. CDR3 DNA: TGTGCCAGCTCACCGCAGGGTAATCGCGAGCAGTACTTC. It translates to CASSPQGNREQYF.

The chain has TRBV11-2 and TRBJ1-6; D remains ambiguous. This CDR3 is built from 14 residues. V lost 5 bases and J lost 10, with 15 bases in between. Germline values: CDR1 SGHAT, CDR2 FQNNGV. The CDR3 sequence: CASSALDGRSPLHF. Here the CDR3 DNA reads TGTGCCAGCAGCGCGCTAGACGGGAGGTCACCCCTCCACTTT. Together with reference TRBV11-2 and TRBJ1-6, the CDR3 gives the full variable domain: EAGVAQSPRYKIIEKRQSVAFWCNPISGHATLYWYQQILGQGPKLLIQFQNNGVVDDSQLPKDRFSAERLKGVDSTLKIQPAKLEDSAVYLCASSALDGRSPLHFGNGTRLTVT.

The V call is TRBV6-5, the J call TRBJ2-5; 7 nucleotides agree with TRBD1. There are 14 residues in the CDR3. From germline, CDR1 is MNHEY and CDR2 SVGAGI. Trimming removed 5 bases from V and 2 bases from J; junction bases left unmatched: 5. The CDR3 DNA follows: TGTGCCAGCAGTCCACGGACAGGTCAAGAGACCCAGTACTTC. Its translation: CASSPRTGQETQYF.

This rearrangement joins TRBV24-1 to TRBJ1-5; a possible D gene is TRBD1 (5 bases). Trimming stripped 1 base from V and 5 bases from J, with 8 bases between. Germline CDR1 is KGHDR and CDR2 is SFDVKD. CDR3 length: 14 residues. CDR3: CATSDLGRDQPQHF. In DNA, the CDR3 is TGTGCCACCAGTGATTTAGGCAGGGATCAGCCCCAGCATTTT.

V and J are TRBV24-1 and TRBJ2-3; TRBD2 agrees at 10 bases. Per the germline V gene, CDR1 is KGHDR and CDR2 is SFDVKD. The CDR3 is 16 amino acids. J lost 5 bases, V lost 10 bases, and 14 bases had no gene match. CDR3 nucleotides: TGTGCCACTTCCTCAGCGGGGGGGGCATGGGGAGATACGCAGTATTTT. Amino acids: CATSSAGGAWGDTQYF.

The rearrangement uses TRBV5-8 and TRBJ1-6, with 8 positions matching TRBD1. CDR3 length: 15 residues. CDR1 is SGHTS, CDR2 YDEGEE, per germline. Losses at the gene ends were 2 bases for V and 6 bases for J; bases not matched to a gene: 4. This CDR3 is CASSLGQGSNSPLHF. Written as DNA, the CDR3 is TGTGCCAGCAGCTTAGGACAGGGCAGTAATTCACCCCTCCACTTT.

The chain carries TRBV12-3 or TRBV12-4 and TRBJ1-3; the match to TRBD1 covers 8 bases. The CDR3 runs 12 residues. J was trimmed by 10 bases and V by 6 bases; bases with no gene match: 5. Written as DNA, the CDR3 is TGTGCCAGCAGCCGGGACAGGTGGACCATATATTTT. Encoded protein: CASSRDRWTIYF.

Only a few counts were recorded for this clone. The chain employs TRBV24-1 and TRBJ1-1; tentative D call: TRBD1 (5 bases). V was trimmed by 5 bases and J by 4 bases, leaving 19 bases between them. The CDR3 length is 16 residues. Germline CDR1 and CDR2: KGHDR and SFDVKD. CDR3 sequence reads: CATSGLGRRGGTEAFF. CDR3 coding DNA: TGTGCCACCAGTGGGCTGGGACGGAGGGGTGGCACTGAAGCTTTCTTT.

This chain joins TRBV7-2 and TRBJ2-7; D is undetermined. The CDR3 length is 14 residues. The V gene's germline CDR1 is SGHTA and CDR2 FQGNSA. Trimming cost V 1 base and J 1 base, with 8 bases left between them. The CDR3 loop is CASSLGSGSYEQYF. The CDR3 DNA follows: TGTGCCAGCAGCTTAGGGTCCGGGTCCTACGAGCAGTACTTC.

The CDR3 sequence: CSARRVAEQFF. The CDR3 DNA reads TGCAGTGCTAGGAGGGTCGCTGAGCAGTTCTTC. V and J are TRBV20-1 and TRBJ2-1; maybe TRBD2 (5 bases). The CDR3 spans 11 residues. Germline V gene data show CDR1 as DFQATT and CDR2 as SNEGSKA (reference sequence). The V gene lost 3 bases and the J gene lost 9 bases, with 9 bases spanning the gap.

V gene TRBV18 combines with J gene TRBJ1-1; TRBD1 agrees at 7 bases. CDR3 size: 14 residues. Trimming cost V 5 bases and J 1 base; bases outside gene matches: 4. Germline V gene sequence: CDR1 KGHSH, CDR2 LQKENI. CDR3 sequence (DNA): TGTGCCAGCTCAGTAGGGACAGAGAACACTGAAGCTTTCTTT. This encodes CASSVGTENTEAFF. The full variable domain, with the rest looked up from reference TRBV18 and TRBJ1-1, is NAGVMQNPRHLVRRRGQEARLRCSPMKGHSHVYWYRQLPEEGLKFMVYLQKENIIDESGMPKERFSAEFPKEGPSILRIQQVVRGDSAAYFCASSVGTENTEAFFGQGTRLTVV.

This clone has ten or more counts. The chain uses TRBV7-2 and TRBJ2-7; unclear D gene. Trimming left V 5 bases short and J 0 bases short, with 14 bases between. Germline CDR1 SGHTA, CDR2 FQGNSA. This CDR3 spans 15 amino acids. CDR3 in DNA: TGTGCCAGCAGCCCTCGATGGAGAGACTCCTACGAGCAGTACTTC. It yields the protein CASSPRWRDSYEQYF.

This clone was seen once. V gene TRBV7-2 combines with J gene TRBJ1-2; 7 bases are shared with TRBD1. In germline, CDR1 is SGHTA, CDR2 FQGNSA. V was clipped by 3 bases and J by 5 bases; unmatched bases: 6. The CDR3 runs to 14 residues. The CDR3 loop is CASSFYGTEYGYTF. The CDR3, as DNA: TGTGCCAGCAGCTTTTATGGGACAGAGTATGGCTACACCTTC. The whole variable domain, filled in from reference TRBV7-2 and TRBJ1-2, reads GAGVSQSPSNKVTEKGKDVELRCDPISGHTALYWYRQSLGQGLEFLIYFQGNSAPDKSGLPSDRFSAERTGGSVSTLTIQRTQQEDSAVYLCASSFYGTEYGYTFGSGTRLTVV.

This chain uses TRBV11-2 with TRBJ2-5; D possibly corresponds to TRBD1 (6 bases). The CDR3 has 15 amino acids. Germline CDR1 reads SGHAT; CDR2 reads FQNNGV. The V end lost 2 bases, the J end lost 3 bases, and 13 bases lay between the germline ends. CDR3 in amino acids: CASSLQGQGKETQYF. DNA for the CDR3: TGTGCCAGCAGCTTACAAGGTCAGGGGAAAGAGACCCAGTACTTC.

The V gene is TRBV5-1, the J gene TRBJ2-7, with D perhaps matching TRBD2 (6 bases). This CDR3 is built from 14 residues. Germline CDR1 reads SGHRS; CDR2 reads YFSETQ. V was shortened by 2 bases and J by 7 bases, with 16 bases between the two germline ends. CDR3 DNA: TGCGCCAGCAGCTTCGGCGGGGATTTTGGGGAGCAGTACTTC. Residues: CASSFGGDFGEQYF.

The chain links TRBV7-3 to TRBJ2-2, with a possible D match to TRBD1 (5 bases). The germline CDR1 and CDR2 sequences are SGHTA and FQGTGA. V lost 5 bases, J lost 4 bases, and 14 bases lay in between. This CDR3 spans 15 amino acids. This CDR3 reads CASSPSQGGTGELFF. In nucleotides, the CDR3 is TGTGCCAGCAGCCCATCGCAGGGTGGCACCGGGGAGCTGTTTTTT.

This chain connects TRBV4-2 to TRBJ1-4; 11 bases match TRBD1. The CDR3 sequence is 18 residues long. Germline CDR1 reads LGHNA; CDR2 reads YNFKEQ. V lost 0 bases and J lost 3; bases outside the gene matches: 6. CDR3 DNA: TGTGCCAGCAGCCAAGATCGGACAGGGGGCGTATCTAATGAAAAACTGTTTTTT. It codes for CASSQDRTGGVSNEKLFF.